Described below is a single TCR beta chain sequence and its context. Its binding antigen is unknown. No much larger clone is present one base from it, and per-base qualities are unavailable. Genomic DNA was extracted from sorted cells for sequencing of the TCRbeta CDR3 region. TCRbeta CDR3 regions were sequenced using the immunoSEQ Assay. TCRdb re-hosts the immuneACCESS table, in-frame sequences only. Its copies lack some clones; in the studies checked, an unresolved V gene accounts for under half of them, and the cause for the rest is not known. The sample table lists more than 45,000 clones, roughly 91% of them with a count of one. In total, the top ten clones hold under 20% of the sample. The data belong to a study of OX40 agonist ivuxolimab in advanced cancers. With regard to the full study: Ivuxolimab, which targeted the costimulatory receptor OX40 (CD134), was an agonistic, fully human IgG2 monoclonal antibody. Prior anti-PD-1, anti-PD-L1 or anti-CTLA-4 therapy was permitted, and checkpoint inhibitors had been received by about 36% of dose-escalation patients. A male proportion of roughly 80% and a mean age of 60 years, ranging from roughly 23 to 85, were recorded for the dose-escalation cohort. Intravenous ivuxolimab was administered to patients every 2 weeks at six dose levels: 0.01, 0.1, 0.3, 1.5, 3 and 10 mg/kg. Peripheral TCRbeta sequencing was intended to test whether TCR sequence diversity was altered and clonal T-cell expansion was caused by ivuxolimab. Partial responses occurred in three dose-escalation patients, of whom one had hepatocellular carcinoma and two had cutaneous melanoma. The monotherapy dose-escalation portion (N ≈ 52 patients) of the phase I ivuxolimab trial is reported in the paper. Of the roughly 50 dose-escalation patients, hepatocellular carcinoma was present in approximately 20, melanoma in roughly 15, renal cell carcinoma in 9 and head and neck cancer in 9.

The trial excluded patients who had a history of autoimmune disease or who were on systemic immunosuppression. In every dose cohort, peripheral blood was drawn for TCR sequencing at baseline, cycle 4 day 1, and cycle 7 day 1. Samples came from an open-label, multicenter, first-in-human phase I dose-escalation trial of ivuxolimab. Adults with locally advanced or metastatic head and neck squamous cell, hepatocellular, melanoma or renal cell carcinoma were enrolled in the trial. Before TCR sequencing, CD4+ T cells and CD8+ T cells from peripheral blood were sorted into separate populations. On the study overall, not on this receptor specifically: The antigen specificity of the peripheral T cells that underwent clonal expansion was not determined. Low levels of normalized T-cell clonal expansion were also seen in some nonresponding patients. Clonal expansion of both CD4+ and CD8+ blood T cells was observed from baseline to week 6 at doses 0.1 to 3.0 mg/kg. After ivuxolimab, CD8+ T cells had more expanded clones than CD4+ T cells on average. In partial responders in the 0.1-3.0 mg/kg groups, normalized peripheral clonal expansion was found to be among the lowest, especially among CD8+ T cells.

Its CDR3 holds 15 amino acids, cysteine through phenylalanine. The entry retains the CDR3 DNA only, 45 bases that are in frame from base 1. V lost 4 bases and J lost 4 bases, and the count of bases not matched to a germline gene is 5. The germline V gene (reference sequence) supplies CDR1 SGHNT and CDR2 YYREEE. The rearrangement joined TRBV5-4 to TRBJ2-5; a stretch of 12 junction bases matches TRBD2. This sequence was found in an adult with an advanced solid tumor such as melanoma, head and neck, liver or kidney cancer. The specimen was CD4+ or CD8+ T cells sorted from blood, collected in a trial of the OX40 agonist ivuxolimab. The DNA sequence is TGTGCCAGCAGCCCGGCACTAGCGGGGGGAGAGACCCAGTACTTC. The encoded protein is CASSPALAGGETQYF.